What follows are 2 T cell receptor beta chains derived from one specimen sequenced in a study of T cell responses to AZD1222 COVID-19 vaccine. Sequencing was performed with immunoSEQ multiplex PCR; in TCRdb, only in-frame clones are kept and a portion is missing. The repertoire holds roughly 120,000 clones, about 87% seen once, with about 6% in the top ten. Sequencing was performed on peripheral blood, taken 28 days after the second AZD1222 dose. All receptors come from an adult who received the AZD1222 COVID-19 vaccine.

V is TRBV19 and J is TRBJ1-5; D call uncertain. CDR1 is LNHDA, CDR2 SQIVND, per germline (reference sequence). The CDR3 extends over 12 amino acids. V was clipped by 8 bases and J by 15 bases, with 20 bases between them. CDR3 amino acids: CASSGVPPRPHF. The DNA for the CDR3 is TGTGCCAGTTCCGGGGTCCCCCCTCGGCCGCATTTT. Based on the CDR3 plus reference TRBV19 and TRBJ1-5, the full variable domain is DGGITQSPKYLFRKEGQNVTLSCEQNLNHDAMYWYRQDPGQGLRLIYYSQIVNDFQKGDIAEGYSVSREKKESFPLTVTSAQKNPTAFYLCASSGVPPRPHFGDGTRLSIL.

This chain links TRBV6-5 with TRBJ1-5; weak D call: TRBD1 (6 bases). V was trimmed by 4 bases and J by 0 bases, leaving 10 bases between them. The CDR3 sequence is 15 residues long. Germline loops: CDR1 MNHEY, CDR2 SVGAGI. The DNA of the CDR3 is TGTGCCAGCAGTTCGGACAGTTATAGCAATCAGCCCCAGCATTTT. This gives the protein CASSSDSYSNQPQHF.